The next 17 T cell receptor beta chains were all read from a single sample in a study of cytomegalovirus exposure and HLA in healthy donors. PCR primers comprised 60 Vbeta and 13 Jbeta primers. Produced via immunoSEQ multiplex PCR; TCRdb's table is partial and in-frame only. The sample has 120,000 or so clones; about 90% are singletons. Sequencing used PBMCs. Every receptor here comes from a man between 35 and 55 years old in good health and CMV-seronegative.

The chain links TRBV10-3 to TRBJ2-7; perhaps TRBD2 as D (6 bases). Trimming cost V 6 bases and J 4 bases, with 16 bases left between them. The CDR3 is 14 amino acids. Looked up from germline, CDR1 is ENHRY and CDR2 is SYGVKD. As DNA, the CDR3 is TGTGCCATCAGCCCCGGGGCGGGGAAATACGAGCAGTACTTC. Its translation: CAISPGAGKYEQYF.

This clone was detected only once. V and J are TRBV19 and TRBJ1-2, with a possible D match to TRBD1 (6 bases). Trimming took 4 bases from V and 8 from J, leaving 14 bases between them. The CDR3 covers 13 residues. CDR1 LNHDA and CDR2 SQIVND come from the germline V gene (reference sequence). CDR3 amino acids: CASSRLDSWGYTF. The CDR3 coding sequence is TGTGCCAGTAGTAGACTGGACAGTTGGGGCTACACCTTC.

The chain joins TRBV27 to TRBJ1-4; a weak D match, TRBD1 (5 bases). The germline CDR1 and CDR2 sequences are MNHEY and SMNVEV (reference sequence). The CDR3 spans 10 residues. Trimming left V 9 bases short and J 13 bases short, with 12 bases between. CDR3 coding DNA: TGTGCCAGACCCCCCCAGGGACTGTTTTTT. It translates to CARPPQGLFF.

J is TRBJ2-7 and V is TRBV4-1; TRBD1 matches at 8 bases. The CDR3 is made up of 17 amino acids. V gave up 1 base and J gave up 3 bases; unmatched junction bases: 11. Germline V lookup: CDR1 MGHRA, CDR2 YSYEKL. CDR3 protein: CASSQVWTSGQGYEQYF. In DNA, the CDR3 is TGCGCCAGCAGCCAAGTTTGGACGAGCGGACAGGGCTACGAGCAGTACTTC.

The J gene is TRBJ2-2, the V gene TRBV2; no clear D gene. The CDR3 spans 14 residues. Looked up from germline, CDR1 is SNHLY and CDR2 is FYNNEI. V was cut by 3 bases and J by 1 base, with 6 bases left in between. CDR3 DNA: TGTGCCAGCAGTGATTGGCAGAACACCGGGGAGCTGTTTTTT. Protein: CASSDWQNTGELFF. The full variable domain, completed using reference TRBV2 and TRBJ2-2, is EPEVTQTPSHQVTQMGQEVILRCVPISNHLYFYWYRQILGQKVEFLVSFYNNEISEKSEIFDDQFSVERPDGSNFTLKIRSTKLEDSAMYFCASSDWQNTGELFFGEGSRLTVL.

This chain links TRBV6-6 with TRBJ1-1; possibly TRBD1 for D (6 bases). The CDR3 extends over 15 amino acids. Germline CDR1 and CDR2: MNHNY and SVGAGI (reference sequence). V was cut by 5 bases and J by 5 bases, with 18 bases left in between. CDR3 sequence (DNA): TGTGCCAGCAGTGGCTCAACAGGGTTGGCAACTGAAGCTTTCTTT. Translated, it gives CASSGSTGLATEAFF.

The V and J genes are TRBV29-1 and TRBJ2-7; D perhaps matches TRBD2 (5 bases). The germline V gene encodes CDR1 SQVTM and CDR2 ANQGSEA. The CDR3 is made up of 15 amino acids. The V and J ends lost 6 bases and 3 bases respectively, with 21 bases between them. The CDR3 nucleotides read TGCAGCGTCTGTCTTCCGGGGAGCTATAACTACGAGCAGTACTTC. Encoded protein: CSVCLPGSYNYEQYF.

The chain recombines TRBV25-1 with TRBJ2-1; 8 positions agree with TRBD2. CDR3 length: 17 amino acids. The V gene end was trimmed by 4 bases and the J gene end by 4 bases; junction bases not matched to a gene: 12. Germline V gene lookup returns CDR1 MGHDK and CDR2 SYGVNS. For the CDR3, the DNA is TGTGCCAGCAGTGGGGGCCCCGTAGCGGGGAGTTACAATGAGCAGTTCTTC. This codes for CASSGGPVAGSYNEQFF.

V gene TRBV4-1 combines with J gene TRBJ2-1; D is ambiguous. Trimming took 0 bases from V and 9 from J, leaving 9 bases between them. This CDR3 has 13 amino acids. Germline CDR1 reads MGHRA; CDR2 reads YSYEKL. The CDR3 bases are TGCGCCAGCAGCCAAGATAGAGGCCTTGAGCAGTTCTTC. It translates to CASSQDRGLEQFF.

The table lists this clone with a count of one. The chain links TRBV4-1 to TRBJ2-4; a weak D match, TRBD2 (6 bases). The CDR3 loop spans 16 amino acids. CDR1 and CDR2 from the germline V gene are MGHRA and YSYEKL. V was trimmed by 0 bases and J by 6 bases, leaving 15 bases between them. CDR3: CASSQDAGPAVNIQYF. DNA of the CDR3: TGCGCCAGCAGCCAAGATGCGGGGCCGGCGGTAAACATTCAGTACTTC.

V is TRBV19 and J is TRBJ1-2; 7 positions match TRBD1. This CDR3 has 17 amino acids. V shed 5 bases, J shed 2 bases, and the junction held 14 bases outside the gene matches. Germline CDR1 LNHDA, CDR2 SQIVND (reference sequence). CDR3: CASSSLSTGSRNYGYTF. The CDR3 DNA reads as TGTGCCAGTAGTTCCCTATCGACAGGGTCTCGCAACTATGGCTACACCTTC.

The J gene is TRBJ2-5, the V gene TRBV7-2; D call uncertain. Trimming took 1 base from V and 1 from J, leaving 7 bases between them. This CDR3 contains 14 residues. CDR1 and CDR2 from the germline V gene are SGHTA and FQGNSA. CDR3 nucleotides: TGTGCCAGCAGCTTAGAATTTCGCCAAGAGACCCAGTACTTC. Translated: CASSLEFRQETQYF.

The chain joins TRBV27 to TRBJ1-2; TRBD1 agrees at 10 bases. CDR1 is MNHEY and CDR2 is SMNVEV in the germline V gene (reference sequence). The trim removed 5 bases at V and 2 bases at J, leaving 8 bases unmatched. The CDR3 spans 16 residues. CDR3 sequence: CASSITGTGANYGYTF. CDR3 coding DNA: TGTGCCAGCAGTATAACCGGGACAGGGGCCAACTATGGCTACACCTTC.

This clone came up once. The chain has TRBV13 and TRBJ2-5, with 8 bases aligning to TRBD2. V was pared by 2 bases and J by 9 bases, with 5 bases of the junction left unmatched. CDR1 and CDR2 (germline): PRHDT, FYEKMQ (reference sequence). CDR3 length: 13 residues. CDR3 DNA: TGTGCCAGCAGCTTACGAGCGGGGGACGCCCAGTACTTC. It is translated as CASSLRAGDAQYF.

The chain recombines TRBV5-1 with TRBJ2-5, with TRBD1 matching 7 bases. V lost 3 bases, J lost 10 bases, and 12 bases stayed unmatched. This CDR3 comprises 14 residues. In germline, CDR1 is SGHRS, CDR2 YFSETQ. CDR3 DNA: TGCGCCAGCAGCTCCGATACCGGGACAGCCGACCAGTACTTC. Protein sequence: CASSSDTGTADQYF.

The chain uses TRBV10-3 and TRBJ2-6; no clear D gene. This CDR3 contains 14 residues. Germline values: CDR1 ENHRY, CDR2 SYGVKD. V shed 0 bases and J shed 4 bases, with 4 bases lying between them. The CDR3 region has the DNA TGTGCCATCAGTGAGTCGGCAGGGGCCAACGTCCTGACTTTC. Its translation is CAISESAGANVLTF.

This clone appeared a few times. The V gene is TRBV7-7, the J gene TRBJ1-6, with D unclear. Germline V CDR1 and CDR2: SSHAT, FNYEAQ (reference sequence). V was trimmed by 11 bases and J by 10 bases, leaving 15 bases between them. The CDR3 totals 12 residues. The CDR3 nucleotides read TGTGCCTCAAGGGAGATAGGGTCACCCCTCCACTTT. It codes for CASREIGSPLHF.